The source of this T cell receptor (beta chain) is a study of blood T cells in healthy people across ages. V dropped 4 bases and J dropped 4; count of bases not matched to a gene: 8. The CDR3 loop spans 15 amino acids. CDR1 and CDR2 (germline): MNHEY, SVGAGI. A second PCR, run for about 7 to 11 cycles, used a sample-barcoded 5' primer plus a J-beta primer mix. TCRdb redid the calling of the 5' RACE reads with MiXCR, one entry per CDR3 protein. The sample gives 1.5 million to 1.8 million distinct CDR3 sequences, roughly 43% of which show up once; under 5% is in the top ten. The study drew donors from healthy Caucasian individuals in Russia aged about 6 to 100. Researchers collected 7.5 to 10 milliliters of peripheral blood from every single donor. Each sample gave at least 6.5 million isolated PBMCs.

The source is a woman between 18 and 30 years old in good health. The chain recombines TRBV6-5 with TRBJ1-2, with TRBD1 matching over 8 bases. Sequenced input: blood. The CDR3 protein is CASSSASTGGYGYTF. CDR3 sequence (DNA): TGTGCCAGCAGTTCAGCGTCAACAGGGGGCTATGGCTACACCTTC.